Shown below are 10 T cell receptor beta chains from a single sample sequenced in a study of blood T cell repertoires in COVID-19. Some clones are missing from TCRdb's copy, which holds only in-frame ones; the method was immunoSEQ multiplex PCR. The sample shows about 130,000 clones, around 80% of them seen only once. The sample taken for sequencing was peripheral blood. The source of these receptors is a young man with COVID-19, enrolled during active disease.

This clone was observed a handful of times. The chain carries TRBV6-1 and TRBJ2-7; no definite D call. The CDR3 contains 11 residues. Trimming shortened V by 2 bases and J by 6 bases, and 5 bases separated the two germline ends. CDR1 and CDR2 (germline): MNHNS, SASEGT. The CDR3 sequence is CASSEQVEQYF. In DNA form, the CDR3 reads TGTGCCAGCAGTGAACAGGTCGAGCAGTACTTC.

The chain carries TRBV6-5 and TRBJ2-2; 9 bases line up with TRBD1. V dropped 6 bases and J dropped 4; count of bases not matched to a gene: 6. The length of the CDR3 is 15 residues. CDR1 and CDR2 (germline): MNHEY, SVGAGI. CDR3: CASSLGQGFTGELFF. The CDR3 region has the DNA TGTGCCAGCAGCCTCGGACAGGGGTTCACCGGGGAGCTGTTTTTT.

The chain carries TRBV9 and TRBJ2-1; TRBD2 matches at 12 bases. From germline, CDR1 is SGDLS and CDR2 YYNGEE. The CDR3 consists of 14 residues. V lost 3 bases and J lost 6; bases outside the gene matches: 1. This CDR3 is CASSGGLAGNEQFF. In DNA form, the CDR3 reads TGTGCCAGCAGCGGGGGACTAGCGGGCAATGAGCAGTTCTTC.

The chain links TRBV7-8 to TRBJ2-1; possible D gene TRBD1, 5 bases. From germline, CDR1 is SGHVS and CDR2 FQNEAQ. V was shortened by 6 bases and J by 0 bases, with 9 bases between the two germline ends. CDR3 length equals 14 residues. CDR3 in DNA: TGTGCCAGCAGTGACAGAAGCTCCTACAATGAGCAGTTCTTC. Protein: CASSDRSSYNEQFF.

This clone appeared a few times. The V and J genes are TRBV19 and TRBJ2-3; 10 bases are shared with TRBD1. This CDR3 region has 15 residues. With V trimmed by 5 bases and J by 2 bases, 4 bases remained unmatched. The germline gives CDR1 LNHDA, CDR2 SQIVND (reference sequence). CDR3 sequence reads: CASSEDRGYTDTQYF. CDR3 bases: TGTGCCAGTAGTGAGGACAGGGGGTACACAGATACGCAGTATTTT.

CDR3 residues: CASGSERFYGYTF. CDR3 bases: TGTGCTAGTGGTTCAGAGAGGTTCTATGGCTACACCTTC. J is TRBJ1-2 and V is TRBV12-5; D remains ambiguous. V lost 4 bases and J lost 4, with 10 bases in between. The CDR3 has 13 amino acids. Germline CDR1 and CDR2: LGHNT and FRNRAP.

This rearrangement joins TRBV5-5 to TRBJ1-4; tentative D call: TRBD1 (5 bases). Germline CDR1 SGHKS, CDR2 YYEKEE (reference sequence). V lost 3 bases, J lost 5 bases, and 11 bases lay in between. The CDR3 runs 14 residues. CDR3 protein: CASSSGMANEKLFF. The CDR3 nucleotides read TGTGCCAGCAGCTCAGGGATGGCAAATGAAAAACTGTTTTTT.

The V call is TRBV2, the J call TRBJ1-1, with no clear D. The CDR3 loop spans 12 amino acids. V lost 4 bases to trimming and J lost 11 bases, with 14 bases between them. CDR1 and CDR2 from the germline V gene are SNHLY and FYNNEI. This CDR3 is CASSATWNGAFF. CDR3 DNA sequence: TGTGCCAGCAGTGCTACCTGGAACGGGGCTTTCTTT.

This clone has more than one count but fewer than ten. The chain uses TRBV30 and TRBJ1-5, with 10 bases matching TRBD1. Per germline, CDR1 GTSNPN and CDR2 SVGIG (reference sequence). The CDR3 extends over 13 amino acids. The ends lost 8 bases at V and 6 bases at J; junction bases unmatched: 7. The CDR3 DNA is TGTGCCGTTGACAGGGGGCAAGGTCAGCCCCAGCATTTT. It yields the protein CAVDRGQGQPQHF.

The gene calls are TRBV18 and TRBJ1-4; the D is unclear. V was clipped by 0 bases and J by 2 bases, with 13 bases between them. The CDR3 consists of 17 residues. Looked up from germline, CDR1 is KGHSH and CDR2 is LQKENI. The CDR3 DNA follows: TGTGCCAGCTCACCACCTAACCCGCAGAGGACTAATGAAAAACTGTTTTTT. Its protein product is CASSPPNPQRTNEKLFF.